This T cell receptor beta chain was documented in a study of T cell responses to AZD1222 COVID-19 vaccine. Study results and limitations: Nearly half of spike-specific TCRs reportedly target variant regions that are unmutated in the B.1.351 and B.1.1.7 variants. Two AZD1222 doses significantly raised spike-specific TCR breadth and depth over controls. Mapped onto spike, vaccine-associated CD4 TCRs spanned it and were dominant at 160-218 and 743-854.

Concerning this clone itself: Its antigen is still unknown. Other DNA sequences of this sample code for an identical CDR3.

TCRdb keeps only in-frame clones here, not all; method: immunoSEQ multiplex PCR. The repertoire holds 150,000 or so clones, around 88% seen once, with about 3.7% in the top ten. V lost 8 bases and J lost 5, with 9 bases in between. Germline assignment: CDR1 LGHDT and CDR2 YNNKEL (reference sequence). This CDR3 is built from 11 residues. The sequencing used peripheral blood, collected on day 0 of MenACWY control vaccination. The sequence was obtained from an adult in good health. The chain couples TRBV3-1 (or the pseudogene TRBV3-2) to TRBJ2-5; D is unresolved. The CDR3 DNA reads as TGTGCCAGCGGCAGTGGGGAGACCCAGTACTTC. Protein product: CASGSGETQYF.